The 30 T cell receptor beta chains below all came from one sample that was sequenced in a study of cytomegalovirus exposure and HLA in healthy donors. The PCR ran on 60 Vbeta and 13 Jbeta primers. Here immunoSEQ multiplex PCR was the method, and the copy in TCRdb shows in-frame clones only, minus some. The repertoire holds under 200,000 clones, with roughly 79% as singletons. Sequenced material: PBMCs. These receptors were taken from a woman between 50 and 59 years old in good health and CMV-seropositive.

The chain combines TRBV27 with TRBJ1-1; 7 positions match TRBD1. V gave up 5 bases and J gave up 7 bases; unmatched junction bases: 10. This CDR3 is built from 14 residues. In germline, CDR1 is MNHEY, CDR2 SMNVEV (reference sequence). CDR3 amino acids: CASSLRQGRDEAFF. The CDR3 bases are TGTGCCAGCAGTCTGCGACAGGGAAGGGATGAAGCTTTCTTT.

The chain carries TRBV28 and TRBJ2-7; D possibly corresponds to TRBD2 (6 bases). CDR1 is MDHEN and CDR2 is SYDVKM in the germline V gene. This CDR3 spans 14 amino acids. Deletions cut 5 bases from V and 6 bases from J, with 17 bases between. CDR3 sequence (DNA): TGTGCCAGCAGTGAGGGGACTGGATCTACCGAGCAGTACTTC. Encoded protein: CASSEGTGSTEQYF. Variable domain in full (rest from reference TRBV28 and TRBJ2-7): DVKVTQSSRYLVKRTGEKVFLECVQDMDHENMFWYRQDPGLGLRLIYFSYDVKMKEKGDIPEGYSVSREKKERFSLILESASTNQTSMYLCASSEGTGSTEQYFGPGTRLTVT.

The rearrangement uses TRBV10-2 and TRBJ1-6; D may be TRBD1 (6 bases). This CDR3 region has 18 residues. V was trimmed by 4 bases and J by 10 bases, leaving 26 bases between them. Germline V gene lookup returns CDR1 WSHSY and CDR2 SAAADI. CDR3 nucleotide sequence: TGCGCCAGCAGTGGATCTTCAGGGGTTTCAGGGGTTGGATCACCCCTCCACTTT. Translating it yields CASSGSSGVSGVGSPLHF.

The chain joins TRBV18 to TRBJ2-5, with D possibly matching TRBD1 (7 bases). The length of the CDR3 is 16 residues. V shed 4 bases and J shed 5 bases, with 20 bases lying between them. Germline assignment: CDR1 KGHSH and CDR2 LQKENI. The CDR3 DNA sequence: TGTGCCAGCTCACAGTGGACAGGAGGGGTCACGGAGACCCAGTACTTC. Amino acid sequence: CASSQWTGGVTETQYF. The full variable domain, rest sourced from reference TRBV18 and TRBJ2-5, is NAGVMQNPRHLVRRRGQEARLRCSPMKGHSHVYWYRQLPEEGLKFMVYLQKENIIDESGMPKERFSAEFPKEGPSILRIQQVVRGDSAAYFCASSQWTGGVTETQYFGPGTRLLVL.

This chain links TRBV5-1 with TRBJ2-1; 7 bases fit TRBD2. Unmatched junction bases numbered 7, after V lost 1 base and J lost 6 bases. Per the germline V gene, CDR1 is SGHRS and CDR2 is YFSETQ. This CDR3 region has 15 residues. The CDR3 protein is CASSLSTGGFNEQFF. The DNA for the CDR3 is TGCGCCAGCAGCTTGAGCACGGGGGGATTCAATGAGCAGTTCTTC.

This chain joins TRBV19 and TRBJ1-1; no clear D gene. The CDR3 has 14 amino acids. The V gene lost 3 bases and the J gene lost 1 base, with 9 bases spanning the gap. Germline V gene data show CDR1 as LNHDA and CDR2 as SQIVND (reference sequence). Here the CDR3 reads CASSMRHENTEAFF. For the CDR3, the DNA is TGTGCCAGTAGTATGAGGCATGAGAACACTGAAGCTTTCTTT. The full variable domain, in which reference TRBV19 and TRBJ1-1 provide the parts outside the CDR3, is DGGITQSPKYLFRKEGQNVTLSCEQNLNHDAMYWYRQDPGQGLRLIYYSQIVNDFQKGDIAEGYSVSREKKESFPLTVTSAQKNPTAFYLCASSMRHENTEAFFGQGTRLTVV.

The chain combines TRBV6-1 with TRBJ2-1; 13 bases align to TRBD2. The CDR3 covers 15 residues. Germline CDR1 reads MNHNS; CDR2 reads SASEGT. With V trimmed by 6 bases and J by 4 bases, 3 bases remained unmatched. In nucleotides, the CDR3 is TGTGCCAGCAGCTCACTAGCGGGAGGGTACAATGAGCAGTTCTTC. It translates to CASSSLAGGYNEQFF.

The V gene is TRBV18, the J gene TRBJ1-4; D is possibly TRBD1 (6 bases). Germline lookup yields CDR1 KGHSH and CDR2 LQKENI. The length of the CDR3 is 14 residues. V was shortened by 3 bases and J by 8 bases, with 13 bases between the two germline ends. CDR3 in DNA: TGTGCCAGCTCACCGGGACACGGTGGGGAAAAACTGTTTTTT. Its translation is CASSPGHGGEKLFF.

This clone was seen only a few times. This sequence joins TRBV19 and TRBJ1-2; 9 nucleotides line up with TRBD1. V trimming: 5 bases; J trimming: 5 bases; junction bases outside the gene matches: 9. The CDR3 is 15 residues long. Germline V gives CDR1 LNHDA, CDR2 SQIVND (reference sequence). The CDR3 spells CASSVTGGTIYGYTF. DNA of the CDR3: TGTGCCAGTAGTGTCACAGGGGGCACTATATATGGCTACACCTTC.

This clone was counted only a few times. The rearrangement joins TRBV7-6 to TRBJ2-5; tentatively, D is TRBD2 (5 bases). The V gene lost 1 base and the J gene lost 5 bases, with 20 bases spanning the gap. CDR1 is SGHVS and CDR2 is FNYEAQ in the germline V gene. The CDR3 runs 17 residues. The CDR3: CASSLGSSGKTSETQYF. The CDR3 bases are TGTGCCAGCAGCTTAGGCTCTTCCGGGAAGACCTCGGAGACCCAGTACTTC.

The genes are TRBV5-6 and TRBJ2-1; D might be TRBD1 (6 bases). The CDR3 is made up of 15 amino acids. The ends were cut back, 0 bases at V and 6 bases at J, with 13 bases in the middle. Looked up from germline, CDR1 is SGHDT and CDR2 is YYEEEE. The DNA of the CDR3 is TGTGCCAGCAGCTTGGTCAGGCCACAGGGCAATGAGCAGTTCTTC. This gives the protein CASSLVRPQGNEQFF.

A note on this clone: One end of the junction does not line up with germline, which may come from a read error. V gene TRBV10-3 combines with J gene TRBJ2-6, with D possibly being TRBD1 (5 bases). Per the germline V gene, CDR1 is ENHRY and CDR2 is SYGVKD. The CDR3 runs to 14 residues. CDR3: CAISISSGANGLTF. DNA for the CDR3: TGTGCCATCAGTATTAGCTCTGGGGCCAACGGCCTGACTTTC.

This chain's CDR3 is CASSTGDRGSRAFF. CDR3 DNA sequence: TGTGCCAGTAGTACCGGGGACAGGGGGTCTCGGGCTTTCTTT. The chain carries TRBV19 and TRBJ1-1; TRBD1 aligns across 11 bases. V gave up 4 bases and J gave up 11 bases; unmatched junction bases: 9. The CDR3 loop spans 14 amino acids. Germline CDR1 reads LNHDA; CDR2 reads SQIVND (reference sequence).

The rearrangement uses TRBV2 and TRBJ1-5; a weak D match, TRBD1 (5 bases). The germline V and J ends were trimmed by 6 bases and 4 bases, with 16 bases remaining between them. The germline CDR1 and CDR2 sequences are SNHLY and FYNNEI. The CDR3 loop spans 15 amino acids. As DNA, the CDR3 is TGTGCCAGCAGACAGGCCATTATCGGGAATCAGCCCCAGCATTTT. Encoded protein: CASRQAIIGNQPQHF.

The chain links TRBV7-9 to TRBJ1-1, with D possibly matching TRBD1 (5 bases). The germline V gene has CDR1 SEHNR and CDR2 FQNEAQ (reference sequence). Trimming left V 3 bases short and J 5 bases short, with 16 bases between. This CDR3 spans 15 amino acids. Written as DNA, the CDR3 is TGTGCCAGCAGCTTCTCAGGCGGGGGGTCTACTGAAGCTTTCTTT. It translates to CASSFSGGGSTEAFF.

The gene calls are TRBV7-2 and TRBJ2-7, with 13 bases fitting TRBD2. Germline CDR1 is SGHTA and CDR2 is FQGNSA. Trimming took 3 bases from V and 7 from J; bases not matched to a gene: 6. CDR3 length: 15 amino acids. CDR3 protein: CASSLTLAGGLEQYF. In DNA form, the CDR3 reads TGTGCCAGCAGCTTGACACTAGCGGGAGGGCTAGAGCAGTACTTC.

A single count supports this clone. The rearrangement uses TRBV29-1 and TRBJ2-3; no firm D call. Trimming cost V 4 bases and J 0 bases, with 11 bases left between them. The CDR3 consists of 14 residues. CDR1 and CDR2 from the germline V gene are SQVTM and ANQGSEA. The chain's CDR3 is CSVGGTTSTDTQYF. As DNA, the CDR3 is TGCAGCGTTGGAGGTACAACAAGCACAGATACGCAGTATTTT.

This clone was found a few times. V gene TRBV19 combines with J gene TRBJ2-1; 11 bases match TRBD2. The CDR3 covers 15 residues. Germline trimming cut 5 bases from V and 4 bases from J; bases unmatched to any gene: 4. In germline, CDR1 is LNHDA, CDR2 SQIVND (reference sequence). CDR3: CASSSGTSGYNEQFF. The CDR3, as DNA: TGTGCCAGTAGTTCCGGGACTAGCGGTTACAATGAGCAGTTCTTC.

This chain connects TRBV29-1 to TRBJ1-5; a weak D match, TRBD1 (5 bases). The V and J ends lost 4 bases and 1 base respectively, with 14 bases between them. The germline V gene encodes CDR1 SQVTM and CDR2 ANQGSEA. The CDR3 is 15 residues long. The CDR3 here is CSVGGGSGSNQPQHF. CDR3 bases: TGCAGCGTTGGGGGGGGTTCAGGAAGCAATCAGCCCCAGCATTTT.

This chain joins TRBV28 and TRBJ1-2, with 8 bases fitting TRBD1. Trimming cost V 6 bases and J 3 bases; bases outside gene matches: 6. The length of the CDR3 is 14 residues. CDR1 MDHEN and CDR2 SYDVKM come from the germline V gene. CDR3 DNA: TGTGCCAGCAGCCCGGCAGGGGGCGACTATGGCTACACCTTC. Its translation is CASSPAGGDYGYTF.

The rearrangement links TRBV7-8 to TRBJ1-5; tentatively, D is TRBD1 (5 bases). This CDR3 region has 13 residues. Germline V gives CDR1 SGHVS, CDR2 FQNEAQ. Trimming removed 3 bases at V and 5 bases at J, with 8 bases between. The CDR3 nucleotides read TGTGCCAGCAGCTTGGGCAGGGATCAGCCCCAGCATTTT. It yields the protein CASSLGRDQPQHF.

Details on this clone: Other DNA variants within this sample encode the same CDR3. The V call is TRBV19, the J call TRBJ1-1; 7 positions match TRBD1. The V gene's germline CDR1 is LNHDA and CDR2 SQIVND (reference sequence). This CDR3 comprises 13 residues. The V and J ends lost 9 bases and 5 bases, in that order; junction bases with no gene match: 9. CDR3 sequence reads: CASSDRVGTEAFF. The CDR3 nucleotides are TGTGCCAGCTCCGACAGGGTAGGGACTGAAGCTTTCTTT.

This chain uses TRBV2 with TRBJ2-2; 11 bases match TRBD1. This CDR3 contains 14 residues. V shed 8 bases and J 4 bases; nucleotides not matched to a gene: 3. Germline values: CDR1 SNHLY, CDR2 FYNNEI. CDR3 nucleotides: TGTGCCAGCCTGGACAGGGGGCTCACCGGGGAGCTGTTTTTT. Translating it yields CASLDRGLTGELFF.

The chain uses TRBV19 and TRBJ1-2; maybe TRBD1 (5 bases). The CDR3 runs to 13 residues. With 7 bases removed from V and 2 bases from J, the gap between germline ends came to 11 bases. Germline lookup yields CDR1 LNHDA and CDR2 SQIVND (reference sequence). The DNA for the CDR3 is TGTGCCAGTATCCCCCCAGGGAACTATGGCTACACCTTC. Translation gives CASIPPGNYGYTF.

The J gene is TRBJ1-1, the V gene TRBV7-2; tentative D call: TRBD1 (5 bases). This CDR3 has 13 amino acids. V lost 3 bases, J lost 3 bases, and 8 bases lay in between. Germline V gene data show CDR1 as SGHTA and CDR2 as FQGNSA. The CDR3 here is CASSFGGYTEAFF. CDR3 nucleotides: TGTGCCAGCAGCTTCGGGGGTTACACTGAAGCTTTCTTT. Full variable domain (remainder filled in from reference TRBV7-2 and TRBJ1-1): GAGVSQSPSNKVTEKGKDVELRCDPISGHTALYWYRQSLGQGLEFLIYFQGNSAPDKSGLPSDRFSAERTGGSVSTLTIQRTQQEDSAVYLCASSFGGYTEAFFGQGTRLTVV.

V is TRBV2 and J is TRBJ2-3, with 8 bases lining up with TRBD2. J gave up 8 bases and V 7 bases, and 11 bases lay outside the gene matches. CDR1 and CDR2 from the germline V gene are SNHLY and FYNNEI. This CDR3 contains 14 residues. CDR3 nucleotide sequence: TGTGCCAGCAAGGGCGGGAGGACCCCAGGTACGCAGTATTTT. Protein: CASKGGRTPGTQYF.

CDR3 protein: CAWSRAGGETQYF. The CDR3 DNA is TGTGCCTGGAGTCGGGCCGGGGGAGAGACCCAGTACTTC. The chain carries TRBV30 and TRBJ2-5, with D possibly being TRBD2 (6 bases). The CDR3 runs to 13 residues. V lost 2 bases, J lost 4 bases, and 11 bases lay in between. Germline V gene data show CDR1 as GTSNPN and CDR2 as SVGIG (reference sequence).

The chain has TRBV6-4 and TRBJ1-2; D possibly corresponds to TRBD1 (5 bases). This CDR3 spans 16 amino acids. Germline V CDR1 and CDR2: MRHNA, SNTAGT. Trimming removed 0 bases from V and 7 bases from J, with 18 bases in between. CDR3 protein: CASSDSGLSPVTGYTF. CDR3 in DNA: TGTGCCAGCAGTGACTCGGGGCTCTCCCCTGTCACTGGCTACACCTTC.

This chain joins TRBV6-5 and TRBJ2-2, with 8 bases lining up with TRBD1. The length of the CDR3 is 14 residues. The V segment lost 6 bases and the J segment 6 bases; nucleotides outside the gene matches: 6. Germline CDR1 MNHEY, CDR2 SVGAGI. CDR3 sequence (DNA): TGTGCCAGCAGCCGGGGACAGGAGCCCGGGGAGCTGTTTTTT. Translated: CASSRGQEPGELFF.

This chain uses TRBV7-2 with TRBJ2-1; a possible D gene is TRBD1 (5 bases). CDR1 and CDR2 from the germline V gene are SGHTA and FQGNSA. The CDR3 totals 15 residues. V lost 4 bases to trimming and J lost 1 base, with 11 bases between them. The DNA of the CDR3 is TGTGCCAGCAGCTCTGACAGCCCTTCCTACAATGAGCAGTTCTTC. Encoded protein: CASSSDSPSYNEQFF.